These 18 T cell receptor beta chains originate from one sample sequenced in a study of blood T cell repertoires in COVID-19. Some clones are missing from TCRdb's copy, which holds only in-frame ones; the method was immunoSEQ multiplex PCR. Altogether about 430,000 clones are present, more than 70% being singletons, with the ten largest covering 1.4% to 1.5%. The sample comprised PBMCs or T cells enriched from blood (not recorded which). The receptors stem from a young woman who had been exposed to COVID-19.

The V and J genes are TRBV7-2 and TRBJ2-7; 9 nucleotides line up with TRBD1. The J segment lost 5 bases and the V segment lost 1 base, leaving 6 bases of the junction unmatched. There are 15 residues in the CDR3. Germline-derived CDR1 and CDR2 are SGHTA and FQGNSA. For the CDR3, the DNA is TGTGCCAGCAGCTTAGTTGTGGGACAGGGAAACGAGCAGTACTTC. This gives the protein CASSLVVGQGNEQYF.

The V and J genes are TRBV2 and TRBJ1-1; 7 positions match TRBD1. The germline CDR1 and CDR2 sequences are SNHLY and FYNNEI. This CDR3 spans 13 amino acids. V lost 3 bases to trimming and J lost 4 bases; unmatched junction nucleotides: 2. CDR3 coding DNA: TGTGCCAGCAGTGATCAGGGGGGCACTGAAGCTTTCTTT. Translated, it gives CASSDQGGTEAFF.

The sample holds a few counts of this clone. The chain is built from TRBV25-1 and TRBJ1-6; the match to TRBD1 covers 7 bases. V shed 1 base, J shed 5 bases, and the junction held 5 bases outside the gene matches. The CDR3 is 16 residues long. CDR1 is MGHDK, CDR2 SYGVNS, per germline. In DNA, the CDR3 is TGTGCCAGCAGTGAATCGGCCGGGACAGATAATTCACCCCTCCACTTT. Its protein is CASSESAGTDNSPLHF.

The gene calls are TRBV14 and TRBJ2-5; the match to TRBD2 covers 15 bases. Trimming cost V 2 bases and J 5 bases; bases outside gene matches: 12. The CDR3 runs 19 residues. Germline CDR1 reads SGHDN; CDR2 reads FVKESK. CDR3 sequence (DNA): TGTGCCAGCAGCCAAAAAGTCAAGGGACTAGCGGGGGGCGAGGAGACCCAGTACTTC. Translation gives CASSQKVKGLAGGEETQYF.

This chain uses TRBV25-1 with TRBJ2-2; no definite D call. Germline V gives CDR1 MGHDK, CDR2 SYGVNS. This CDR3 has 12 residues. Trimming stripped 8 bases from V and 4 bases from J, with 8 bases between. CDR3 sequence (DNA): TGTGCCAGCGGAGAGTTCACCGGGGAGCTGTTTTTT. Amino acid sequence: CASGEFTGELFF.

The chain couples TRBV6-5 to TRBJ2-3, with TRBD1 matching 9 bases. Trimming cost V 8 bases and J 0 bases; bases outside gene matches: 3. Germline-derived CDR1 and CDR2 are MNHEY and SVGAGI. The CDR3 length is 14 residues. The CDR3 bases are TGTGCCAGCCGGACAGGGGCTAGCACAGATACGCAGTATTTT. As protein: CASRTGASTDTQYF.

The V and J genes are TRBV20-1 and TRBJ2-5; 11 bases fit TRBD2. J was trimmed by 5 bases and V by 3 bases; bases with no gene match: 23. The CDR3 sequence is 20 residues long. Per the germline V gene, CDR1 is DFQATT and CDR2 is SNEGSKA (reference sequence). The CDR3 loop reads CSASGMSGDRVAGGLETQYF. The CDR3 DNA reads TGCAGTGCTAGTGGGATGTCAGGGGATCGTGTAGCGGGGGGGTTGGAGACCCAGTACTTC.

As for this clone: At the DNA level, this CDR3 is encoded by other sequences in the same sample as well. V and J are TRBV30 and TRBJ1-6; maybe TRBD1 (6 bases). V lost 0 bases and J lost 8, with 8 bases in between. Germline V CDR1 and CDR2: GTSNPN, SVGIG (reference sequence). CDR3 length equals 13 residues. The CDR3 spells CAWSVQGDSPLHF. The CDR3 region has the DNA TGTGCCTGGAGTGTACAGGGAGATTCACCCCTCCACTTT.

The chain joins TRBV27 to TRBJ2-1; 11 nucleotides line up with TRBD2. Germline V gives CDR1 MNHEY, CDR2 SMNVEV (reference sequence). This CDR3 has 15 amino acids. V was clipped by 6 bases and J by 8 bases; unmatched bases: 9. CDR3 in DNA: TGTGCCAGCAGACCAACTAGCGGGGGAATGTATGAGCAGTTCTTC. This sequence encodes CASRPTSGGMYEQFF.

V is TRBV25-1 and J is TRBJ2-2, with 12 nucleotides matching TRBD1. This CDR3 spans 16 amino acids. The V gene's germline CDR1 is MGHDK and CDR2 SYGVNS. Trimming at V came to 3 bases and at J to 7 bases, leaving 6 bases not matched to a gene. In DNA, the CDR3 is TGTGCCAGCAGTGATCGGGACAGGGGGCTCGTCGGGGAGCTGTTTTTT. This gives the protein CASSDRDRGLVGELFF.

The V and J genes are TRBV28 and TRBJ2-7; TRBD2 aligns across 7 bases. There are 14 residues in the CDR3. The V and J ends lost 5 bases and 2 bases, in that order; junction bases with no gene match: 6. The germline V gene encodes CDR1 MDHEN and CDR2 SYDVKM. The CDR3 DNA reads TGTGCCAGCAGTAAGGGAGGGAATCCCTACGAGCAGTACTTC. Translated: CASSKGGNPYEQYF.

The V and J genes are TRBV19 and TRBJ1-2; 7 bases agree with TRBD1. V was pared by 5 bases and J by 4 bases, with 7 bases of the junction left unmatched. Germline V gene lookup returns CDR1 LNHDA and CDR2 SQIVND (reference sequence). The CDR3 length is 14 residues. The CDR3 DNA follows: TGTGCCAGTAGTTCCCGACAGGGAGTCTATGGCTACACCTTC. Translating gives CASSSRQGVYGYTF.

This chain links TRBV2 with TRBJ1-5, with TRBD1 matching over 9 bases. Losses at the gene ends were 6 bases for V and 9 bases for J; bases not matched to a gene: 6. This CDR3 contains 13 residues. Looked up from germline, CDR1 is SNHLY and CDR2 is FYNNEI. CDR3 DNA: TGTGCCAGCAGGCCGACAGGGGGACTGCCCCAGCATTTT. Encoded protein: CASRPTGGLPQHF. The variable domain in full, completed from reference TRBV2 and TRBJ1-5, reads EPEVTQTPSHQVTQMGQEVILRCVPISNHLYFYWYRQILGQKVEFLVSFYNNEISEKSEIFDDQFSVERPDGSNFTLKIRSTKLEDSAMYFCASRPTGGLPQHFGDGTRLSIL.

Remarks on this clone: The junction differs from germline at one of its ends, possibly a read error. J is TRBJ2-6 and V is TRBV18; D may be TRBD2 (5 bases). Germline assignment: CDR1 KGHSH and CDR2 LQKENI. The CDR3 contains 13 residues. CDR3 protein: CASSPPRANVLTF. In DNA, the CDR3 is TGTGCCAGCTCACCACCGAGGGCAAACGTCCTGACTTTC. Full variable domain (rest looked up from reference TRBV18 and TRBJ2-6): NAGVMQNPRHLVRRRGQEARLRCSPMKGHSHVYWYRQLPEEGLKFMVYLQKENIIDESGMPKERFSAEFPKEGPSILRIQQVVRGDSAAYFCASSPPRANVLTFGAGSRLTVL.

This clone has a single count. The rearrangement links TRBV29-1 to TRBJ1-2, with a weak D call TRBD1 (6 bases). The CDR3 contains 15 residues. From germline, CDR1 is SQVTM and CDR2 ANQGSEA. V dropped 6 bases and J dropped 2 bases, with 19 bases sitting between them. CDR3 region: CSVGQIPLLNYGYTF. The CDR3 DNA is TGCAGCGTGGGACAAATCCCACTTTTGAACTATGGCTACACCTTC.

This clone was counted ten times or more. The chain couples TRBV11-2 to TRBJ1-1; unclear D gene. The CDR3 sequence is 16 residues long. V dropped 1 base and J dropped 0 bases, with 12 bases sitting between them. Germline V gene sequence: CDR1 SGHAT, CDR2 FQNNGV. Written as DNA, the CDR3 is TGTGCCAGCAGCTTAGGGGCCACAGTCATGAACACTGAAGCTTTCTTT. It specifies CASSLGATVMNTEAFF. Drawing the rest from reference TRBV11-2 and TRBJ1-1, the complete variable domain is EAGVAQSPRYKIIEKRQSVAFWCNPISGHATLYWYQQILGQGPKLLIQFQNNGVVDDSQLPKDRFSAERLKGVDSTLKIQPAKLEDSAVYLCASSLGATVMNTEAFFGQGTRLTVV.

This chain connects TRBV7-9 to TRBJ2-3, with TRBD2 matching 10 bases. The CDR3 sequence is 18 residues long. Per the germline V gene, CDR1 is SEHNR and CDR2 is FQNEAQ (reference sequence). The V segment lost 0 bases and the J segment 4 bases; nucleotides outside the gene matches: 10. Written as DNA, the CDR3 is TGTGCCAGCAGCTTAGCGCTGGGTCTAGCGGGAGTACCAGATACGCAGTATTTT. It yields the protein CASSLALGLAGVPDTQYF.

This clone came up once. The rearrangement links TRBV4-3 to TRBJ2-1, with D perhaps matching TRBD1 (6 bases). This CDR3 is built from 17 residues. Trimming pared 0 bases from V and 6 bases from J, leaving 18 bases between. Germline loops: CDR1 LGHNA, CDR2 YSLEER. This CDR3 is CASSQETGTTGFNEQFF. The CDR3 DNA follows: TGCGCCAGCAGCCAAGAGACCGGAACAACAGGGTTCAATGAGCAGTTCTTC.